Presented here are 29 T cell receptor beta chains from one specimen sequenced in a study of cytomegalovirus exposure and HLA in healthy donors. The PCR used 60 Vbeta and 13 Jbeta primers. Profiling relied on immunoSEQ multiplex PCR, and the TCRdb table lists in-frame clones only, not all of them. The table has some 180,000 clones, 73% seen once; the top ten hold about 2%. Sequenced input: PBMCs. All receptors come from a woman aged 25 to 39 in good health and CMV-seronegative.

The chain links TRBV10-1 to TRBJ1-5; D uncertain. CDR3 size: 16 residues. The germline CDR1 and CDR2 sequences are WNHNN and SYGVQD (reference sequence). V lost 0 bases and J lost 0, with 9 bases in between. The CDR3 coding sequence is TGCGCCAGCAGTGAGTCGAGCCTTTATAGCAATCAGCCCCAGCATTTT. Its protein product is CASSESSLYSNQPQHF.

The V and J genes are TRBV19 and TRBJ2-7; 7 nucleotides match TRBD2. Germline trimming cut 10 bases from V and 2 bases from J; bases unmatched to any gene: 5. The CDR3 has 12 amino acids. The germline gives CDR1 LNHDA, CDR2 SQIVND (reference sequence). The CDR3 sequence is CATTGGTYEQYF. The CDR3 nucleotides are TGTGCCACCACGGGGGGTACCTACGAGCAGTACTTC. The full variable domain, rest sourced from reference TRBV19 and TRBJ2-7, is DGGITQSPKYLFRKEGQNVTLSCEQNLNHDAMYWYRQDPGQGLRLIYYSQIVNDFQKGDIAEGYSVSREKKESFPLTVTSAQKNPTAFYLCATTGGTYEQYFGPGTRLTVT.

Concerning this clone itself: At the DNA level, this CDR3 is encoded by other sequences in the same sample as well. The chain has TRBV6-1 and TRBJ2-5; 11 nucleotides match TRBD2. Trimming removed 2 bases from V and 2 bases from J; junction bases left unmatched: 1. The germline CDR1 and CDR2 sequences are MNHNS and SASEGT. The CDR3 consists of 15 residues. CDR3 nucleotides: TGTGCCAGCAGTGAACTAGCGGGAGGACAAGAGACCCAGTACTTC. Its protein product is CASSELAGGQETQYF.

The chain recombines TRBV5-8 with TRBJ1-5; 9 nucleotides agree with TRBD1. The CDR3 runs to 16 residues. Germline CDR1 SGHTS, CDR2 YDEGEE. The ends lost 4 bases at V and 3 bases at J; junction bases unmatched: 8. As DNA, the CDR3 is TGTGCCAGCAGCCTGGGGACAGGGCTCTCCAATCAGCCCCAGCATTTT. It yields the protein CASSLGTGLSNQPQHF.

The rearrangement uses TRBV18 and TRBJ1-2, with D possibly matching TRBD1 (5 bases). The CDR3 runs to 14 residues. Germline assignment: CDR1 KGHSH and CDR2 LQKENI. With 0 bases removed from V and 5 bases from J, the gap between germline ends came to 10 bases. The DNA for the CDR3 is TGTGCCAGCTCACCACCGGTGGCAGGGTATGGCTACACCTTC. This sequence encodes CASSPPVAGYGYTF.

The chain joins TRBV5-4 to TRBJ1-2; D is ambiguous. V was cut by 1 base and J by 8 bases, with 9 bases left in between. The CDR3 has 12 amino acids. Per germline, CDR1 SGHNT and CDR2 YYREEE (reference sequence). The CDR3 loop is CASSLWGGGYTF. DNA of the CDR3: TGTGCCAGCAGCTTGTGGGGAGGGGGCTACACCTTC.

V is TRBV13 and J is TRBJ2-7; D may be TRBD2 (6 bases). The length of the CDR3 is 15 residues. Looked up from germline, CDR1 is PRHDT and CDR2 is FYEKMQ (reference sequence). The ends were cut back, 6 bases at V and 0 bases at J, with 15 bases in the middle. The CDR3 sequence: CASRAGWRSSYEQYF. The DNA for the CDR3 is TGTGCCAGCAGGGCGGGATGGCGAAGCTCCTACGAGCAGTACTTC.

The V gene is TRBV10-3, the J gene TRBJ2-5, with 8 bases that match TRBD1. Germline loops: CDR1 ENHRY, CDR2 SYGVKD. This CDR3 spans 14 amino acids. Unmatched junction bases numbered 7, after V lost 6 bases and J lost 4 bases. CDR3 DNA sequence: TGTGCCATCAGCCTAGGACAGGGAAGAGAGACCCAGTACTTC. Its translation is CAISLGQGRETQYF.

Of note for this clone: At one of its ends the junction is not consistent with the germline gene, which may arise from a read error. CDR3 sequence reads: CASSLVQAGELFF. As DNA, the CDR3 is TGTGCTAGCAGCTTAGTTCAGGCCGGGGAGCTGTTTTTT. V is TRBV7-7 and J is TRBJ2-2; D remains ambiguous. CDR1 is SSHAT and CDR2 is FNYEAQ in the germline V gene (reference sequence). The CDR3 spans 13 residues.

This clone was observed a few times. The chain has TRBV23-1 and TRBJ2-2, with TRBD1 identical over 8 bases. TRBV23-1 is an open reading frame whose function is uncertain. The V gene end was trimmed by 5 bases and the J gene end by 7 bases; junction bases not matched to a gene: 6. This CDR3 is built from 14 residues. The CDR3 loop is CASSERQGYGELFF. The CDR3 region has the DNA TGCGCCAGCAGTGAGAGACAGGGGTACGGGGAGCTGTTTTTT.

The rearrangement uses TRBV19 and TRBJ1-4, with a weak D call TRBD1 (5 bases). This CDR3 is built from 13 residues. The germline gives CDR1 LNHDA, CDR2 SQIVND (reference sequence). Trimming removed 3 bases at V and 14 bases at J, with 16 bases between. The CDR3 DNA follows: TGTGCCAGTAGTATGGGGCCGGAGCGGGGGCTGTTTTTT. Translating gives CASSMGPERGLFF.

The chain joins TRBV5-1 to TRBJ1-1; possibly TRBD1 for D (5 bases). This CDR3 spans 18 amino acids. Between the trimmed V and J ends, which lost 4 bases and 1 base, there was a span of 23 bases. CDR1 is SGHRS, CDR2 YFSETQ, per germline. The CDR3 protein is CASSALGHIRTGNTEAFF. CDR3 DNA: TGCGCCAGCAGCGCCCTCGGACACATCAGGACGGGGAACACTGAAGCTTTCTTT. The full variable domain, rest sourced from reference TRBV5-1 and TRBJ1-1, is KAGVTQTPRYLIKTRGQQVTLSCSPISGHRSVSWYQQTPGQGLQFLFEYFSETQRNKGNFPGRFSGRQFSNSRSEMNVSTLELGDSALYLCASSALGHIRTGNTEAFFGQGTRLTVV.

The chain carries TRBV7-9 and TRBJ2-7, with TRBD2 identical over 8 bases. V was clipped by 1 base and J by 1 base; unmatched bases: 3. Germline V CDR1 and CDR2: SEHNR, FQNEAQ (reference sequence). The CDR3 length is 15 residues. CDR3 DNA sequence: TGTGCCAGCAGCTTAGTTCTAGCGGGTTCCTACGAGCAGTACTTC. This codes for CASSLVLAGSYEQYF. Together with reference TRBV7-9 and TRBJ2-7, the CDR3 gives the full variable domain: DTGVSQNPRHKITKRGQNVTFRCDPISEHNRLYWYRQTLGQGPEFLTYFQNEAQLEKSRLLSDRFSAERPKGSFSTLEIQRTEQGDSAMYLCASSLVLAGSYEQYFGPGTRLTVT.

The rearrangement links TRBV18 to TRBJ1-2, with 10 bases identical to TRBD1. This CDR3 contains 13 residues. Trimming removed 8 bases from V and 7 bases from J; junction bases left unmatched: 7. The germline V gene encodes CDR1 KGHSH and CDR2 LQKENI. As DNA, the CDR3 is TGTGCCAGCCACGGACAGGGGGGCGGTGGCTACACCTTC. Translating it yields CASHGQGGGGYTF.

This chain uses TRBV2 with TRBJ1-1; no firm D call. The length of the CDR3 is 15 residues. CDR1 is SNHLY, CDR2 FYNNEI, per germline. V was clipped by 9 bases and J by 1 base, with 18 bases between them. CDR3 sequence (DNA): TGTGCCAGTACAGAGGAGGCCGGTTGGAACACTGAAGCTTTCTTT. It is translated as CASTEEAGWNTEAFF.

The genes are TRBV11-2 and TRBJ2-1, with D perhaps matching TRBD2 (6 bases). Germline values: CDR1 SGHAT, CDR2 FQNNGV. The CDR3 sequence is 14 residues long. The V end lost 7 bases, the J end lost 7 bases, and 17 bases lay between the germline ends. The CDR3 reads CASNPGLRGNEQFF. In nucleotides, the CDR3 is TGTGCCAGCAACCCGGGACTCCGCGGAAATGAGCAGTTCTTC.

V gene TRBV7-2 combines with J gene TRBJ2-3; perhaps TRBD2 as D (7 bases). Germline CDR1 SGHTA, CDR2 FQGNSA. The CDR3 is 16 amino acids. V shed 4 bases and J shed 0 bases, with 14 bases lying between them. The DNA of the CDR3 is TGTGCCAGCAGCTCGGGGGCGGGAGCGAGCACAGATACGCAGTATTTT. It specifies CASSSGAGASTDTQYF.

V usage is TRBV19 and J usage is TRBJ2-1, with TRBD2 identical over 9 bases. The CDR3 is 16 residues long. The J segment lost 6 bases and the V segment lost 5 bases, leaving 11 bases of the junction unmatched. The germline gives CDR1 LNHDA, CDR2 SQIVND (reference sequence). CDR3 region: CASSGWGGRGVNEQFF. The CDR3 DNA follows: TGTGCCAGTAGTGGTTGGGGCGGGAGGGGAGTCAATGAGCAGTTCTTC.

This chain connects TRBV5-1 to TRBJ2-2; a possible D gene is TRBD2 (5 bases). The CDR3 is 16 amino acids. The V and J ends lost 0 bases and 3 bases respectively, with 12 bases between them. Germline V gene sequence: CDR1 SGHRS, CDR2 YFSETQ. The CDR3: CASSLVGGSDTGELFF. The CDR3 DNA sequence: TGCGCCAGCAGCTTGGTCGGCGGGTCGGACACCGGGGAGCTGTTTTTT.

The gene calls are TRBV4-2 and TRBJ2-1, with 13 bases lining up with TRBD2. V shed 1 base, J shed 8 bases, and the junction held 8 bases outside the gene matches. The CDR3 contains 17 residues. Germline loops: CDR1 LGHNA, CDR2 YNFKEQ. CDR3 residues: CASSQARTSGSGYEQFF. The CDR3 DNA sequence: TGTGCCAGCAGCCAAGCCAGGACTAGCGGGAGTGGCTATGAGCAGTTCTTC.

The rearrangement links TRBV10-3 to TRBJ1-5; tentatively, D is TRBD1 (6 bases). Germline V gives CDR1 ENHRY, CDR2 SYGVKD. Trimming shortened V by 1 base and J by 0 bases, and 10 bases separated the two germline ends. The CDR3 consists of 16 residues. The CDR3 here is CAISEWGHFSNQPQHF. The DNA of the CDR3 is TGTGCCATCAGTGAGTGGGGACATTTTAGCAATCAGCCCCAGCATTTT.

The chain combines TRBV29-1 with TRBJ1-1, with D possibly matching TRBD1 (5 bases). CDR1 is SQVTM and CDR2 is ANQGSEA in the germline V gene. This CDR3 spans 12 amino acids. V shed 8 bases and J shed 0 bases, with 10 bases lying between them. The CDR3 sequence is CSSWGVNTEAFF. As DNA, the CDR3 is TGCAGCAGTTGGGGGGTGAACACTGAAGCTTTCTTT.

The CDR3 DNA reads as TGTGCCAGCAGTGCCCTCATTGCGGAAAAACTGTTTTTT. Translated: CASSALIAEKLFF. The chain carries TRBV6-1 and TRBJ1-4; D gene uncertain. Germline-derived CDR1 and CDR2 are MNHNS and SASEGT. With 4 bases removed from V and 8 bases from J, the gap between germline ends came to 11 bases. The CDR3 length is 13 residues.

V usage is TRBV27 and J usage is TRBJ1-6; TRBD1 might be the D (5 bases). V gave up 6 bases and J gave up 9 bases, with 12 bases separating them. The CDR3 is made up of 13 amino acids. In germline, CDR1 is MNHEY, CDR2 SMNVEV (reference sequence). The CDR3 bases are TGTGCCAGCAGCCTACAGGAAGGTTCACCCCTCCACTTT. Its protein product is CASSLQEGSPLHF.

This clone was recorded only once. The genes are TRBV19 and TRBJ2-5; 10 bases are a match to TRBD2. The CDR3 is 13 residues long. The germline V gene has CDR1 LNHDA and CDR2 SQIVND (reference sequence). V was clipped by 6 bases and J by 4 bases; unmatched bases: 2. The CDR3 DNA reads TGTGCCAGTAGCCGGACTAGCGGAGAGACCCAGTACTTC. The encoded protein is CASSRTSGETQYF.

This sequence joins TRBV27 and TRBJ1-1, with D perhaps TRBD1 (6 bases). The CDR3 covers 16 residues. Trimming cost V 5 bases and J 2 bases, with 18 bases left between them. The germline CDR1 and CDR2 sequences are MNHEY and SMNVEV (reference sequence). CDR3 in amino acids: CASSPQGTVKNTEAFF. CDR3 sequence (DNA): TGTGCCAGCAGTCCCCAGGGGACGGTTAAAAACACTGAAGCTTTCTTT.

V usage is TRBV5-1 and J usage is TRBJ2-7; 9 nucleotides match TRBD2. Trimming at V came to 1 base and at J to 3 bases, leaving 5 bases not matched to a gene. CDR3 length equals 15 residues. The germline CDR1 and CDR2 sequences are SGHRS and YFSETQ. The CDR3 region is CASSLFAGGDYEQYF. The DNA for the CDR3 is TGCGCCAGCAGCTTGTTCGCGGGAGGGGACTACGAGCAGTACTTC.

The gene calls are TRBV15 and TRBJ2-6; D gene ambiguous. This CDR3 spans 15 amino acids. Per the germline V gene, CDR1 is LNHNV and CDR2 is YYDKDF (reference sequence). Trimming removed 5 bases at V and 0 bases at J, with 8 bases between. The CDR3 sequence is CATSPRYSGANVLTF. In DNA form, the CDR3 reads TGTGCCACCAGCCCTAGGTACTCTGGGGCCAACGTCCTGACTTTC.

The V gene is TRBV6-6, the J gene TRBJ1-1; no reliable D call. Trimming took off 7 bases at V and 2 bases at J, with 17 bases between the two ends. Germline V gene data show CDR1 as MNHNY and CDR2 as SVGAGI (reference sequence). CDR3 length: 15 residues. CDR3 bases: TGTGCCAGCAATCGGCAGGATGCTGGAAACACTGAAGCTTTCTTT. As protein: CASNRQDAGNTEAFF.